A single sample gave rise to the 26 T cell receptor beta chains below, sequenced in a study of cytomegalovirus exposure and HLA in healthy donors. PCR was performed using 60 Vbeta and 13 Jbeta primers. Assay used: immunoSEQ multiplex PCR; TCRdb lists only in-frame clones, some missing. The sample gives 130,000 or so clones, approximately 75% of which show up once; around 4.2% is in the top ten. The material sequenced was PBMCs. All receptors derive from a man aged 45-65 years in good health and CMV-seropositive.

This sequence joins TRBV2 and TRBJ1-2; no reliable D call. Trimming left V 1 base short and J 0 bases short, with 6 bases between. The CDR3 covers 14 residues. From germline, CDR1 is SNHLY and CDR2 FYNNEI. The CDR3 coding sequence is TGTGCCAGCAGTGAAGGAGGAGCTAACTATGGCTACACCTTC. Encoded protein: CASSEGGANYGYTF.

The chain recombines TRBV11-2 with TRBJ1-3; D may be TRBD1 (6 bases). The CDR3 totals 15 residues. Trimming stripped 4 bases from V and 0 bases from J, with 10 bases between. In germline, CDR1 is SGHAT, CDR2 FQNNGV. CDR3 sequence: CASSSSTGSGNTIYF. The CDR3 DNA reads TGTGCCAGCAGCTCATCGACAGGCTCTGGAAACACCATATATTTT.

The table lists this clone with a count of one. The V gene is TRBV27, the J gene TRBJ2-3, with 7 bases that match TRBD1. The junction had 11 bases not matched to a gene; V was cut back by 3 bases and J by 5 bases. Germline V gives CDR1 MNHEY, CDR2 SMNVEV (reference sequence). This CDR3 spans 16 amino acids. The CDR3 here is CASSFDRRGYIDTQYF. The CDR3, as DNA: TGTGCCAGCAGTTTCGACCGCAGGGGGTACATAGATACGCAGTATTTT.

This clone was observed a handful of times. V gene TRBV6-1 combines with J gene TRBJ2-2; D is possibly TRBD1 (5 bases). CDR1 MNHNS and CDR2 SASEGT come from the germline V gene. CDR3 length: 12 residues. Trimming took off 8 bases at V and 5 bases at J, with 9 bases between the two ends. The CDR3 loop is CASGKGTGELFF. The CDR3, as DNA: TGTGCCAGCGGGAAGGGGACCGGGGAGCTGTTTTTT.

The chain couples TRBV19 to TRBJ1-5; 7 nucleotides line up with TRBD1. The V and J ends lost 5 bases and 3 bases, in that order; junction bases with no gene match: 7. Germline CDR1 reads LNHDA; CDR2 reads SQIVND (reference sequence). The CDR3 has 15 residues. The CDR3 spells CASSPMTGNNQPQHF. The CDR3 DNA follows: TGTGCCAGTAGTCCCATGACAGGGAACAATCAGCCCCAGCATTTT.

The chain links TRBV5-1 to TRBJ1-2, with TRBD1 matching 7 bases. The germline V gene encodes CDR1 SGHRS and CDR2 YFSETQ. The CDR3 has 14 amino acids. V lost 0 bases and J lost 6; bases outside the gene matches: 5. The CDR3: CASSLDPGQNGYTF. CDR3 coding DNA: TGCGCCAGCAGCTTGGATCCGGGACAGAATGGCTACACCTTC. The whole variable domain, filled in from reference TRBV5-1 and TRBJ1-2, reads KAGVTQTPRYLIKTRGQQVTLSCSPISGHRSVSWYQQTPGQGLQFLFEYFSETQRNKGNFPGRFSGRQFSNSRSEMNVSTLELGDSALYLCASSLDPGQNGYTFGSGTRLTVV.

The rearrangement joins TRBV27 to TRBJ2-3; 7 nucleotides agree with TRBD1. Trimming took 2 bases from V and 6 from J; bases not matched to a gene: 5. This CDR3 contains 14 residues. Germline V gives CDR1 MNHEY, CDR2 SMNVEV (reference sequence). In DNA form, the CDR3 reads TGTGCCAGCAGTTTAGGGGACAGATCCGATACGCAGTATTTT. Amino acid sequence: CASSLGDRSDTQYF.

This chain joins TRBV28 and TRBJ2-7; TRBD2 might be the D (5 bases). Germline V CDR1 and CDR2: MDHEN, SYDVKM. The CDR3 loop spans 12 amino acids. V lost 3 bases and J lost 6, with 9 bases in between. DNA of the CDR3: TGTGCCAGCAGTTTGCGGGTCTCCGAGCAGTACTTC. Amino acids: CASSLRVSEQYF.

This clone was seen once. The chain couples TRBV2 to TRBJ2-7; 8 nucleotides align to TRBD1. V lost 5 bases, J lost 5 bases, and 8 bases stayed unmatched. The CDR3 length is 14 residues. The V gene's germline CDR1 is SNHLY and CDR2 FYNNEI. The DNA of the CDR3 is TGTGCCAGCAGTAAATGGACAGGGACCCACGAGCAGTACTTC. This codes for CASSKWTGTHEQYF.

This chain joins TRBV9 and TRBJ2-1, with a possible D match to TRBD2 (6 bases). V was cut by 0 bases and J by 5 bases, with 12 bases left in between. CDR1 is SGDLS and CDR2 is YYNGEE in the germline V gene. The CDR3 totals 15 residues. CDR3 nucleotide sequence: TGTGCCAGCAGCGTAGATGGGGGGAGGAACAATGAGCAGTTCTTC. This encodes CASSVDGGRNNEQFF.

The chain carries TRBV7-3 and TRBJ2-1, with D maybe TRBD2 (5 bases). Trimming left V 2 bases short and J 7 bases short, with 15 bases between. This CDR3 has 15 amino acids. Per germline, CDR1 SGHTA and CDR2 FQGTGA. The CDR3 protein is CASSLSAAFGNEQFF. CDR3 nucleotides: TGTGCCAGCAGCTTATCAGCGGCCTTTGGTAATGAGCAGTTCTTC.

The chain combines TRBV5-4 with TRBJ1-6, with D unclear. Germline V gene lookup returns CDR1 SGHNT and CDR2 YYREEE (reference sequence). The CDR3 consists of 14 residues. V lost 1 base to trimming and J lost 4 bases, with 6 bases between them. CDR3: CASSLTVYNSPLHF. Here the CDR3 DNA reads TGTGCCAGCAGCTTGACAGTATATAATTCACCCCTCCACTTT. The variable domain in full, completed from reference TRBV5-4 and TRBJ1-6, reads ETGVTQSPTHLIKTRGQQVTLRCSSQSGHNTVSWYQQALGQGPQFIFQYYREEENGRGNFPPRFSGLQFPNYSSELNVNALELDDSALYLCASSLTVYNSPLHFGNGTRLTVT.

V usage is TRBV11-3 and J usage is TRBJ2-1; TRBD2 agrees at 8 bases. Unmatched junction bases numbered 4, after V lost 3 bases and J lost 6 bases. Looked up from germline, CDR1 is SGHNT and CDR2 is YENEEA. The CDR3 has 14 amino acids. The CDR3 spells CASSFGGAVNEQFF. The DNA of the CDR3 is TGTGCCAGCAGCTTCGGGGGGGCAGTCAATGAGCAGTTCTTC.

This clone was picked up one time. The V gene is TRBV10-2, the J gene TRBJ2-1; D possibly corresponds to TRBD2 (5 bases). The CDR3 has 14 residues. V lost 6 bases and J 0 bases, leaving 9 bases between the germline ends. Germline V lookup: CDR1 WSHSY, CDR2 SAAADI. The CDR3 DNA sequence: TGCGCCAGCAGAAGCGGAGGCTCCTACAATGAGCAGTTCTTC. It codes for CASRSGGSYNEQFF.

The chain recombines TRBV29-1 with TRBJ1-4; D unresolved. V lost 3 bases to trimming and J lost 4 bases, with 9 bases between them. CDR3 size: 13 residues. Germline V gene sequence: CDR1 SQVTM, CDR2 ANQGSEA. CDR3 amino acids: CSVDSGFNEKLFF. CDR3 sequence (DNA): TGCAGCGTTGATTCAGGCTTTAATGAAAAACTGTTTTTT. The whole variable domain, remainder taken from reference TRBV29-1 and TRBJ1-4, is SAVISQKPSRDICQRGTSLTIQCQVDSQVTMMFWYRQQPGQSLTLIATANQGSEATYESGFVIDKFPISRPNLTFSTLTVSNMSPEDSSIYLCSVDSGFNEKLFFGSGTQLSVL.

This chain links TRBV12-5 with TRBJ1-5; D gene unclear. Germline CDR1 is LGHNT and CDR2 is FRNRAP. This CDR3 comprises 15 residues. Trimming cost V 0 bases and J 0 bases, with 6 bases left between them. CDR3 coding DNA: TGTGCTAGTGGTTTGGTACCAGATAGCAATCAGCCCCAGCATTTT. As protein: CASGLVPDSNQPQHF. Full variable domain (missing parts from reference TRBV12-5 and TRBJ1-5): DARVTQTPRHKVTEMGQEVTMRCQPILGHNTVFWYRQTMMQGLELLAYFRNRAPLDDSGMPKDRFSAEMPDATLATLKIQPSEPRDSAVYFCASGLVPDSNQPQHFGDGTRLSIL.

This rearrangement joins TRBV6-1 to TRBJ1-4, with TRBD1 as a possible D gene (6 bases). Looked up from germline, CDR1 is MNHNS and CDR2 is SASEGT. V shed 4 bases and J shed 8 bases, with 14 bases lying between them. The CDR3 extends over 14 amino acids. DNA of the CDR3: TGTGCCAGCAGTGTTCAGGGGAGAGGAGAAAAACTGTTTTTT. Its translation: CASSVQGRGEKLFF.

This rearrangement joins TRBV5-4 to TRBJ2-1; 7 bases align to TRBD2. Germline lookup yields CDR1 SGHNT and CDR2 YYREEE (reference sequence). The J segment lost 1 base and the V segment lost 4 bases, leaving 8 bases of the junction unmatched. The CDR3 has 16 residues. Here the CDR3 DNA reads TGTGCCAGCAGCCCTACTCTAGCGGTGTCCTACAATGAGCAGTTCTTC. As protein: CASSPTLAVSYNEQFF. The full variable domain, rest sourced from reference TRBV5-4 and TRBJ2-1, is ETGVTQSPTHLIKTRGQQVTLRCSSQSGHNTVSWYQQALGQGPQFIFQYYREEENGRGNFPPRFSGLQFPNYSSELNVNALELDDSALYLCASSPTLAVSYNEQFFGPGTRLTVL.

This chain joins TRBV2 and TRBJ1-2; 7 bases map to TRBD1. V dropped 7 bases and J dropped 0; count of bases not matched to a gene: 5. This CDR3 contains 14 residues. CDR1 and CDR2 (germline): SNHLY, FYNNEI. For the CDR3, the DNA is TGTGCCAGCATTATCGGACAGGCTAACTATGGCTACACCTTC. Its protein product is CASIIGQANYGYTF. The full variable domain, with the rest looked up from reference TRBV2 and TRBJ1-2, is EPEVTQTPSHQVTQMGQEVILRCVPISNHLYFYWYRQILGQKVEFLVSFYNNEISEKSEIFDDQFSVERPDGSNFTLKIRSTKLEDSAMYFCASIIGQANYGYTFGSGTRLTVV.

J is TRBJ1-6 and V is TRBV19; D may be TRBD1 (5 bases). In germline, CDR1 is LNHDA, CDR2 SQIVND (reference sequence). Trimming removed 8 bases from V and 0 bases from J, with 14 bases in between. The CDR3 is made up of 16 amino acids. CDR3 region: CASRAGWSSYNSPLHF. CDR3 nucleotide sequence: TGTGCCAGTCGGGCAGGGTGGAGCTCCTATAATTCACCCCTCCACTTT.

The V call is TRBV5-4, the J call TRBJ1-1; perhaps TRBD1 as D (5 bases). The germline gives CDR1 SGHNT, CDR2 YYREEE (reference sequence). The CDR3 extends over 14 amino acids. Trimming cost V 2 bases and J 1 base, with 9 bases left between them. The CDR3 sequence: CASSFAGGNTEAFF. The CDR3 DNA sequence: TGTGCCAGCAGCTTCGCGGGGGGGAACACTGAAGCTTTCTTT.

CDR3 sequence (DNA): TGCGCCAGCAGCCAAGGTATTGCGGGAGGGGGGTACAATGAGCAGTTCTTC. This gives the protein CASSQGIAGGGYNEQFF. V usage is TRBV4-1 and J usage is TRBJ2-1; 9 nucleotides agree with TRBD2. The CDR3 totals 17 residues. CDR1 and CDR2 (germline): MGHRA, YSYEKL. J was trimmed by 4 bases and V by 1 base; bases with no gene match: 8.

This chain uses TRBV5-1 with TRBJ1-1; TRBD1 is a possible D gene (5 bases). Germline CDR1 SGHRS, CDR2 YFSETQ. Between the trimmed V and J ends, which lost 1 base and 0 bases, there was a span of 7 bases. The CDR3 spans 14 residues. CDR3 in DNA: TGCGCCAGCAGCTTGAACAGGTTGAACACTGAAGCTTTCTTT. Translating gives CASSLNRLNTEAFF.

The J gene is TRBJ1-5, the V gene TRBV6-5, with 8 bases identical to TRBD1. Germline V gene sequence: CDR1 MNHEY, CDR2 SVGAGI. V dropped 6 bases and J dropped 6; count of bases not matched to a gene: 7. The CDR3 loop spans 14 amino acids. In nucleotides, the CDR3 is TGTGCCAGCAGACCAACAGGGGGATCTCAGCCCCAGCATTTT. Translated: CASRPTGGSQPQHF.

This clone has just a few counts. V and J are TRBV5-4 and TRBJ2-1, with a tentative D call TRBD2 (6 bases). The CDR3 loop spans 14 amino acids. Germline assignment: CDR1 SGHNT and CDR2 YYREEE (reference sequence). V lost 6 bases and J lost 8, with 18 bases in between. The CDR3 DNA reads as TGTGCCAGCATCCCAGGCCGGGGAGGCGATGAGCAGTTCTTC. Translating it yields CASIPGRGGDEQFF.

This chain joins TRBV27 and TRBJ2-7; the match to TRBD1 covers 10 bases. Trimming removed 6 bases from V and 2 bases from J; junction bases left unmatched: 16. Germline CDR1 and CDR2: MNHEY and SMNVEV (reference sequence). CDR3 length: 18 amino acids. CDR3 DNA sequence: TGTGCCAGCAGCCAAAGTCCCGGGACAGGGGACGGAGCCTACGAGCAGTACTTC. Its translation: CASSQSPGTGDGAYEQYF.